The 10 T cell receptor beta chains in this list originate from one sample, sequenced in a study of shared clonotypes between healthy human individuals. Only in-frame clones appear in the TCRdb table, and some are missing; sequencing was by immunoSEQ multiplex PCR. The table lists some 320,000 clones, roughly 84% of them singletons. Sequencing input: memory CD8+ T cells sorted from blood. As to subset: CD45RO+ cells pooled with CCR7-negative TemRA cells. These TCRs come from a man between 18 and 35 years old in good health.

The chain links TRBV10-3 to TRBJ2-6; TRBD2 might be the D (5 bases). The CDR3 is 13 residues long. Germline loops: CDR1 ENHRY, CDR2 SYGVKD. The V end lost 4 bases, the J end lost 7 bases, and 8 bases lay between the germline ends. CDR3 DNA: TGTGCCATCAGTGGTCGGGATGCCAACGTCCTGACTTTC. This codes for CAISGRDANVLTF.

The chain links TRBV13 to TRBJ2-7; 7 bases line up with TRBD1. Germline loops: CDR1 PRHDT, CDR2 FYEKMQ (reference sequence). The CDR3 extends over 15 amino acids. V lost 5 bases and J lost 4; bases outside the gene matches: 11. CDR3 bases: TGTGCCAGCAGCCCGGCCGGGACAGACCCTTACGAGCAGTACTTC. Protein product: CASSPAGTDPYEQYF.

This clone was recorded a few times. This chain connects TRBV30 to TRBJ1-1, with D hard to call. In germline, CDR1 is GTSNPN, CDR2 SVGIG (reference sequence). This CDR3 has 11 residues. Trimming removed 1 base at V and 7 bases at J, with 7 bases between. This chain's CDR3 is CAWSAGGEAFF. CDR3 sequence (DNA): TGTGCCTGGAGTGCGGGCGGTGAAGCTTTCTTT.

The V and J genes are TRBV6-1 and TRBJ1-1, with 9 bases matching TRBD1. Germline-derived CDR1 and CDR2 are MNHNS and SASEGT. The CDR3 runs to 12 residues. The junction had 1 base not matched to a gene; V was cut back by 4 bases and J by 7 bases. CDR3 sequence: CASSGGQGEAFF. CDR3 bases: TGTGCCAGCAGTGGGGGACAGGGTGAAGCTTTCTTT.

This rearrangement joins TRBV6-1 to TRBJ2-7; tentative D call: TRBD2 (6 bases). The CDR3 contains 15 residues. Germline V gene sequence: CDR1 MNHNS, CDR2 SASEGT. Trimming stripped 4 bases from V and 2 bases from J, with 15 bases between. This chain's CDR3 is CASSGAGHPTYEQYF. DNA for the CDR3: TGTGCCAGCAGTGGAGCGGGCCATCCAACCTACGAGCAGTACTTC.

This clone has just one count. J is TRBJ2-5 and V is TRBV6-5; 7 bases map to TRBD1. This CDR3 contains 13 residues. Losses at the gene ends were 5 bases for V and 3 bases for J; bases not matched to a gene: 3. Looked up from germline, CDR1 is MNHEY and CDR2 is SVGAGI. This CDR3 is CASSIQGKETQYF. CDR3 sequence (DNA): TGTGCCAGCAGTATACAGGGGAAAGAGACCCAGTACTTC.

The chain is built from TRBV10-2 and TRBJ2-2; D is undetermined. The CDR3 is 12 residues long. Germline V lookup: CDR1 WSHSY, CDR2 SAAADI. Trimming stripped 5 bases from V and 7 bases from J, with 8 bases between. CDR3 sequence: CASSYSGGELFF. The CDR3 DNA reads TGCGCCAGCAGTTATTCGGGCGGGGAGCTGTTTTTT.

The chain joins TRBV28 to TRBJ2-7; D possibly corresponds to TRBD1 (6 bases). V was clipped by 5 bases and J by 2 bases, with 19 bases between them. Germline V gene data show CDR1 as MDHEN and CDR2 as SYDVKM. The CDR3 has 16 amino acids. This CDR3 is CASSPLQGTDPYEQYF. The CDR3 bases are TGTGCCAGCAGTCCCCTGCAGGGGACGGATCCCTACGAGCAGTACTTC.

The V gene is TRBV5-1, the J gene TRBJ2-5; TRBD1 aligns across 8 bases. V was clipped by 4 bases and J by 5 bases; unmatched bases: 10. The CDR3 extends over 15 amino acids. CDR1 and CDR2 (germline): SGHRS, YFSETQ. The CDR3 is CASSTGQAVQETQYF. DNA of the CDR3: TGCGCCAGCAGCACGGGACAGGCGGTCCAGGAGACCCAGTACTTC.

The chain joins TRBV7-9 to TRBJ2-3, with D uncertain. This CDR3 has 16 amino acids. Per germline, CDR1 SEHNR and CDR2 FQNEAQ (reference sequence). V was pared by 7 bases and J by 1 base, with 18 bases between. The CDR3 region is CASIPILALRTDTQYF. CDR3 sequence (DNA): TGTGCCAGCATCCCTATACTGGCCCTTCGCACAGATACGCAGTATTTT.